This entry features one T cell receptor (beta chain) sequence. This entry is derived from a study of blood T cell repertoires in COVID-19. Study information: Donors in the United States, Italy and Spain gave samples during acute or convalescent COVID-19. In each case, the material was cDNA or gDNA derived from T cells, B-cell-depleted T cells, or PBMCs.

In the original analysis: Estimation of nucleated cell counts was performed using reference gene primer amplification. TCRdb's table, derived via immunoSEQ multiplex PCR, lists solely in-frame clones and lacks some. V, J and clone size are those of that table, while D and trimming were read from the DNA. The sample has approximately 97,000 clones; about nine tenths are singletons. The TCR was taken from a man aged 55 to 69 with acute or convalescent COVID-19. Sequenced: peripheral blood.

The CDR3 coding sequence is TGTGCCAGCTCACCACGGGACAGGGATGGCTACACCTTC. Protein product: CASSPRDRDGYTF. The chain combines TRBV18 with TRBJ1-2, with TRBD1 identical over 9 bases. Germline lookup yields CDR1 KGHSH and CDR2 LQKENI. The CDR3 has 13 amino acids. Trimming took 1 base from V and 6 from J; bases not matched to a gene: 0.